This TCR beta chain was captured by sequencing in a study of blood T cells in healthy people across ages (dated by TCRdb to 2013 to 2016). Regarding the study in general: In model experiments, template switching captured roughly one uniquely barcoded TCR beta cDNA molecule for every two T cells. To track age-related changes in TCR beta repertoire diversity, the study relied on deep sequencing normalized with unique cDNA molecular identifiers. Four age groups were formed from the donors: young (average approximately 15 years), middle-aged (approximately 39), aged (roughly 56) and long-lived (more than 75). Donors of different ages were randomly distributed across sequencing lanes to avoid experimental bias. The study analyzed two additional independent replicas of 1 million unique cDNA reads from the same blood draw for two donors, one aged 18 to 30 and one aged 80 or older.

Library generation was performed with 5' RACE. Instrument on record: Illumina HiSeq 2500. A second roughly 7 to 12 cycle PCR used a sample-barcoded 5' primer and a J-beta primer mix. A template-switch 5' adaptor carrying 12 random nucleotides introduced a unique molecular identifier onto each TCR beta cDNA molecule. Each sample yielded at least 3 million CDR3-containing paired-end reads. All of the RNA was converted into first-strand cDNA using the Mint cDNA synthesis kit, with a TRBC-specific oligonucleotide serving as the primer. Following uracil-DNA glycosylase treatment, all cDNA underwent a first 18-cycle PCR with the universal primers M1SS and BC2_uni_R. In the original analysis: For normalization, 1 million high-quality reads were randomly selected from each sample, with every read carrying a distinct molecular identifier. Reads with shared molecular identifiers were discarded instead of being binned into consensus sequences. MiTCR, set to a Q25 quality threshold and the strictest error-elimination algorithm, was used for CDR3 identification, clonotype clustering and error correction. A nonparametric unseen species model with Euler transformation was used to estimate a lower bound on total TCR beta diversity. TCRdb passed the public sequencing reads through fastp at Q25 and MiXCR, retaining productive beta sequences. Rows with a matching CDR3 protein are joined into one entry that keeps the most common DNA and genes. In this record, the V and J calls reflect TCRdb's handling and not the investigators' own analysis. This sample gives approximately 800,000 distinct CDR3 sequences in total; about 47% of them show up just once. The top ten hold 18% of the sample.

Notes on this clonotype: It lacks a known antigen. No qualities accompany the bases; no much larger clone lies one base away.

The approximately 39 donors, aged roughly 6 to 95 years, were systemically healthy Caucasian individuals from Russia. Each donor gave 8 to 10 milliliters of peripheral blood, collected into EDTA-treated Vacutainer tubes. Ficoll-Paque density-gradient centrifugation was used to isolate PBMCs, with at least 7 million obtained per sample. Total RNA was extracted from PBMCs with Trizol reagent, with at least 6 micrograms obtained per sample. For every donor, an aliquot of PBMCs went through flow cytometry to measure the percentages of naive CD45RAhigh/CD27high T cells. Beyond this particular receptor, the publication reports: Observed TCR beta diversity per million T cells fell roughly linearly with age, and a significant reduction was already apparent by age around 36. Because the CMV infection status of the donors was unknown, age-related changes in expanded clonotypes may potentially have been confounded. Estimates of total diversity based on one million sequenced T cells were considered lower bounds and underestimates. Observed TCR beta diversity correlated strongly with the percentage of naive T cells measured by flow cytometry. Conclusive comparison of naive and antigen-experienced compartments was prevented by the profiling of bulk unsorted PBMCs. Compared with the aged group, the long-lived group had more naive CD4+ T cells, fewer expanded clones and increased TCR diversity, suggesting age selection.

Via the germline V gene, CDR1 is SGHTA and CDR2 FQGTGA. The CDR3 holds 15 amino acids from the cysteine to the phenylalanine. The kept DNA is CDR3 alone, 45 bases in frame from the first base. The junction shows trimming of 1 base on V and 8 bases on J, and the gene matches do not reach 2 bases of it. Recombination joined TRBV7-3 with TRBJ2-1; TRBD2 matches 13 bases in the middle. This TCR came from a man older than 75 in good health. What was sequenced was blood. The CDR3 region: CASSLIGLAGDEQFF. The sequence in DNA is TGTGCCAGCAGCTTAATCGGACTAGCGGGAGATGAGCAGTTCTTC.